This TCR beta chain emerged from a study of control samples from healthy donors and cancer patients. This clone has a handful of counts. The CDR3 length is 14 residues. Trimming pared 2 bases from V and 8 bases from J, leaving 13 bases between. Germline V gene sequence: CDR1 LGHNA, CDR2 YSLEER. The repertoire was sequenced with immunoSEQ multiplex PCR; TCRdb's copy has only in-frame clones and lacks some. Here the sample spans fewer than 15,000 clones, approximately 75% being singletons. The chain is built from TRBV4-3 and TRBJ2-1; perhaps D is TRBD1 or TRBD2 (5 bases each). Input material: formalin-fixed, paraffin-embedded tissue. The receptor comes from a female donor with lung cancer. The CDR3 loop reads CASSQRGTVDEQFF. CDR3 nucleotide sequence: TGCGCCAGCAGCCAACGGGGCACTGTGGATGAGCAGTTCTTC.